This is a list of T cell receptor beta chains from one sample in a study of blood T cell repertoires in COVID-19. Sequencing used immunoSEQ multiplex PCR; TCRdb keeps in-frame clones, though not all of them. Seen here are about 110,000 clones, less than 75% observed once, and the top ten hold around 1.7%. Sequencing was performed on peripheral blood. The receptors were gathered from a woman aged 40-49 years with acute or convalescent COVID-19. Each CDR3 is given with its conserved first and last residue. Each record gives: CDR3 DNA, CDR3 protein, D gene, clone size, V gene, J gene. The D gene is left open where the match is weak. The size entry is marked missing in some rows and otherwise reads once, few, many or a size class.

CDR3 DNA: TGTGCCAGCAGAGGGACAGGGGCGGGAGAGACCCAGTACTTC; CDR3 protein: CASRGTGAGETQYF; D gene: TRBD1; clone size: .; V gene: TRBV2; J gene: TRBJ2-5
CDR3 DNA: TGCGCCAGCAGTGAGGGACAGGGGCGTCAAGAGACCCAGTACTTC; CDR3 protein: CASSEGQGRQETQYF; D gene: TRBD1; clone size: few; V gene: TRBV10-1; J gene: TRBJ2-5
CDR3 DNA: TGCGCCAGCAGCCAAGAAGTAGATACTGAAGCTTTCTTT; CDR3 protein: CASSQEVDTEAFF; D gene: .; clone size: .; V gene: TRBV4-3; J gene: TRBJ1-1
CDR3 DNA: TGTGCCAGCAGTGAAGCGCTCGGGACAGGCCGGATGAACACTGAAGCTTTCTTT; CDR3 protein: CASSEALGTGRMNTEAFF; D gene: TRBD1; clone size: .; V gene: TRBV2; J gene: TRBJ1-1
CDR3 DNA: TGTGCCAGCACCCCAGCGGACAGGTATAGCAATCAGCCCCAGCATTTT; CDR3 protein: CASTPADRYSNQPQHF; D gene: TRBD1; clone size: many; V gene: TRBV28; J gene: TRBJ1-5
CDR3 DNA: TGTGCCAGCAGACTATCAGGGGAAAACACCATATATTTT; CDR3 protein: CASRLSGENTIYF; D gene: .; clone size: few; V gene: TRBV14; J gene: TRBJ1-3
CDR3 DNA: TGTGCCAGCACCTCCGGTGTGAACACTGAAGCTTTCTTT; CDR3 protein: CASTSGVNTEAFF; D gene: .; clone size: .; V gene: TRBV12-3/TRBV12-4; J gene: TRBJ1-1
CDR3 DNA: TGTGCCAGCAGTTTGGGCGGGGGGGCTCCTAGTGAGCAGTTCTTC; CDR3 protein: CASSLGGGAPSEQFF; D gene: TRBD2; clone size: .; V gene: TRBV28; J gene: TRBJ2-1
CDR3 DNA: TGTGCCAGCAGCCTTGCCGGGACTAGCAACTCCAAAAACATTCAGTACTTC; CDR3 protein: CASSLAGTSNSKNIQYF; D gene: TRBD2; clone size: .; V gene: TRBV27; J gene: TRBJ2-4
CDR3 DNA: TGTGCCAGCAGCACTAACAGGGCGGGTCTCACTGAAGCTTTCTTT; CDR3 protein: CASSTNRAGLTEAFF; D gene: .; clone size: .; V gene: TRBV9; J gene: TRBJ1-1
CDR3 DNA: TGTGCCATCAGTGCCCCAGGGGGCCACGGGGAGCTGTTTTTT; CDR3 protein: CAISAPGGHGELFF; D gene: TRBD1; clone size: .; V gene: TRBV10-3; J gene: TRBJ2-2
CDR3 DNA: TGTGCCAGTAGTATAGTTGGACAGGACTACTATGGCTACACCTTC; CDR3 protein: CASSIVGQDYYGYTF; D gene: TRBD1; clone size: few; V gene: TRBV19; J gene: TRBJ1-2
CDR3 DNA: TGCGCCAGCAGCTTGGCTAGCGGGGGCGACGAGCAGTACTTC; CDR3 protein: CASSLASGGDEQYF; D gene: TRBD2; clone size: once; V gene: TRBV5-1; J gene: TRBJ2-7
CDR3 DNA: TGTGCCAGCTCCGCGCTACAGGGTTTTGAAGCTTTCTTT; CDR3 protein: CASSALQGFEAFF; D gene: .; clone size: .; V gene: TRBV6-5; J gene: TRBJ1-1
CDR3 DNA: TGTGCCAGCCGACAGGGAATGAACACTGAAGCTTTCTTT; CDR3 protein: CASRQGMNTEAFF; D gene: TRBD1; clone size: .; V gene: TRBV6-5; J gene: TRBJ1-1
CDR3 DNA: TGTGCCAGTAGGTCACAGGGGGTAACTAACTATGGCTACACCTTC; CDR3 protein: CASRSQGVTNYGYTF; D gene: TRBD1; clone size: .; V gene: TRBV19; J gene: TRBJ1-2
CDR3 DNA: TGTGCCAGCAGTTTATCGGCAGGGTCTAACTATGGCTACACCTTC; CDR3 protein: CASSLSAGSNYGYTF; D gene: .; clone size: .; V gene: TRBV28; J gene: TRBJ1-2
CDR3 DNA: TGTGCCAGCAGCCCGGGGACTACTATAGATACGCAGTATTTT; CDR3 protein: CASSPGTTIDTQYF; D gene: TRBD2; clone size: .; V gene: TRBV3-1/TRBV3-2; J gene: TRBJ2-3
CDR3 DNA: TGTGCCAGCAGCTACGTAGACTATGGCTACACCTTC; CDR3 protein: CASSYVDYGYTF; D gene: .; clone size: once; V gene: TRBV7-9; J gene: TRBJ1-2
CDR3 DNA: TGTGCCAGCAGTTTGGGGACAGGGACCTACAACACTGAAGCTTTCTTT; CDR3 protein: CASSLGTGTYNTEAFF; D gene: TRBD1; clone size: .; V gene: TRBV27; J gene: TRBJ1-1
CDR3 DNA: TGTGCCAGCAGTGCCCAGCTAGCTTCTGGGGCCAACGTCCTGACTTTC; CDR3 protein: CASSAQLASGANVLTF; D gene: .; clone size: few; V gene: TRBV28; J gene: TRBJ2-6
CDR3 DNA: TGCGCCAGCAGCCTACTGACAGGGGTGGGGACCTACGAGCAGTACTTC; CDR3 protein: CASSLLTGVGTYEQYF; D gene: TRBD1; clone size: .; V gene: TRBV5-1; J gene: TRBJ2-7
CDR3 DNA: TGTGCCAGCAGCTTAGGTTTCGAGGCAGATACGCAGTATTTT; CDR3 protein: CASSLGFEADTQYF; D gene: .; clone size: .; V gene: TRBV7-2; J gene: TRBJ2-3
CDR3 DNA: TGTGCCTGGAGTCCAGGAGGAAGATTTAACACTGAAGCTTTCTTT; CDR3 protein: CAWSPGGRFNTEAFF; D gene: .; clone size: few; V gene: TRBV30; J gene: TRBJ1-1
CDR3 DNA: TGTGCCAGCTCCCGCAGGATAACGGACACCGGGGAGCTGTTTTTT; CDR3 protein: CASSRRITDTGELFF; D gene: .; clone size: .; V gene: TRBV18; J gene: TRBJ2-2
CDR3 DNA: TGTGCCAGCAGCTGGACAGGAAAAACCGGGGAGCTGTTTTTT; CDR3 protein: CASSWTGKTGELFF; D gene: TRBD1; clone size: .; V gene: TRBV2; J gene: TRBJ2-2
CDR3 DNA: TGCGCCAGCAGCCAAGAATACGGGGGAGCCTACAATGAGCAGTTCTTC; CDR3 protein: CASSQEYGGAYNEQFF; D gene: .; clone size: .; V gene: TRBV4-1; J gene: TRBJ2-1
CDR3 DNA: TGCGCCAGCAGCCCAGGGACAGGGGAAGGGTCACCCCTCCACTTT; CDR3 protein: CASSPGTGEGSPLHF; D gene: TRBD1; clone size: .; V gene: TRBV5-1; J gene: TRBJ1-6
CDR3 DNA: TGTGCCAGCAGCGCCCAGGAAGAGACCCAGTACTTC; CDR3 protein: CASSAQEETQYF; D gene: .; clone size: .; V gene: TRBV9; J gene: TRBJ2-5
CDR3 DNA: TGTGCCAGCAGCCTAGGCGGGAGTAGCGGGGCCTACAATGAGCAGTTCTTC; CDR3 protein: CASSLGGSSGAYNEQFF; D gene: TRBD2; clone size: .; V gene: TRBV7-9; J gene: TRBJ2-1
CDR3 DNA: TGTGCCAGCAGGCGGACAACTGCAACTAATGAAAAACTGTTTTTT; CDR3 protein: CASRRTTATNEKLFF; D gene: .; clone size: .; V gene: TRBV3-1/TRBV3-2; J gene: TRBJ1-4
CDR3 DNA: TGTGCCAGCTCACCAAAGGACAGGGATAGCAATCAGCCCCAGCATTTT; CDR3 protein: CASSPKDRDSNQPQHF; D gene: TRBD1; clone size: once; V gene: TRBV18; J gene: TRBJ1-5
CDR3 DNA: TGTGCCAGCAGGGGCACCAACACCGGGGAGCTGTTTTTT; CDR3 protein: CASRGTNTGELFF; D gene: .; clone size: once; V gene: TRBV6-5; J gene: TRBJ2-2